The text below deals with one TCR beta chain. The record originates from a study of blood T cell repertoires in COVID-19. Turning to the study itself: Spain, Italy and the United States supplied samples that represented acute and convalescent COVID-19. Nucleic acid was either cDNA or gDNA, and it came from T cells, B-cell-depleted T cells, or PBMCs.

Trimming stripped 7 bases from V and 2 bases from J, with 29 bases between. The CDR3 spans 19 residues. Germline lookup yields CDR1 LNHDA and CDR2 SQIVND (reference sequence). Here immunoSEQ multiplex PCR was the method, and the copy in TCRdb shows in-frame clones only, minus some. The sample has 180,000 or so clones; about 87% are singletons. The sample taken for sequencing was peripheral blood. This clonotype originated in a man aged 40-49 years with active or convalescent COVID-19. This chain links TRBV19 with TRBJ1-1, with D hard to call. CDR3 coding DNA: TGTGCCAGTACCAGCGCCGGGTTTGGGGAGCGCGGATTTAACACTGAAGCTTTCTTT. Its protein is CASTSAGFGERGFNTEAFF.